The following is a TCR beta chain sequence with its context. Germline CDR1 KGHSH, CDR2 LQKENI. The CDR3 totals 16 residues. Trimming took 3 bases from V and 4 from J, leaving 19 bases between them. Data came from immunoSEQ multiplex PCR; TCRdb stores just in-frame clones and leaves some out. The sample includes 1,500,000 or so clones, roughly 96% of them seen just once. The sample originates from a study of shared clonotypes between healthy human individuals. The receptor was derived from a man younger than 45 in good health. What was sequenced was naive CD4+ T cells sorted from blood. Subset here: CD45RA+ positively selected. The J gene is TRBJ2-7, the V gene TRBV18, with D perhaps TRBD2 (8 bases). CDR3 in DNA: TGTGCCAGCTCACCGGTATCGGGAGGGGGCAAGTACGAGCAGTACTTC. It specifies CASSPVSGGGKYEQYF. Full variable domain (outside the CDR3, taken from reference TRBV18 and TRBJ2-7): NAGVMQNPRHLVRRRGQEARLRCSPMKGHSHVYWYRQLPEEGLKFMVYLQKENIIDESGMPKERFSAEFPKEGPSILRIQQVVRGDSAAYFCASSPVSGGGKYEQYFGPGTRLTVT.